The 22 T cell receptor beta chains in this list originate from one sample, sequenced in a study of radiation and T cells in renal cell carcinoma. Some clones are missing from TCRdb's copy, which holds only in-frame ones; the method was immunoSEQ multiplex PCR. This table has fewer than 200,000 clones, around 90% appearing once. This sample's time point: blood 4 weeks post-SBRT, at nephrectomy. Treatment meaning: 15 Gy SBRT to primary tumor, nephrectomy 4 weeks later. The sequenced sample was blood, obtained from a patient whose treatment included radiotherapy and nephrectomy. These receptors all stem from a woman between 50 and 59 years old with renal cell carcinoma.

The gene calls are TRBV7-2 and TRBJ1-1; TRBD1 might be the D (6 bases). Trimming left V 7 bases short and J 5 bases short, with 26 bases between. There are 17 residues in the CDR3. In germline, CDR1 is SGHTA, CDR2 FQGNSA. The CDR3 spells CASNTPFGGPAGTEAFF. In DNA form, the CDR3 reads TGTGCCAGCAACACTCCGTTCGGGGGGCCGGCCGGGACTGAAGCTTTCTTT.

This clone is a singleton in its sample. The chain is built from TRBV6-6 and TRBJ2-1, with D maybe TRBD2 (6 bases). Germline-derived CDR1 and CDR2 are MNHNY and SVGAGI (reference sequence). The V end lost 0 bases, the J end lost 9 bases, and 18 bases lay between the germline ends. The CDR3 is 16 residues long. The CDR3 protein is CASSYSRSPGGIEQFF. Written as DNA, the CDR3 is TGTGCCAGCAGTTACTCGAGATCGCCTGGGGGGATTGAGCAGTTCTTC.

V gene TRBV9 combines with J gene TRBJ2-2, with 9 bases aligning to TRBD2. Germline loops: CDR1 SGDLS, CDR2 YYNGEE. With V trimmed by 0 bases and J by 3 bases, 3 bases remained unmatched. The CDR3 runs 16 residues. CDR3 in DNA: TGTGCCAGCAGCGTAGCAGCGGGGGGTCACACCGGGGAGCTGTTTTTT. Encoded protein: CASSVAAGGHTGELFF.

The chain has TRBV6-5 and TRBJ1-3, with D unclear. With 0 bases removed from V and 11 bases from J, the gap between germline ends came to 11 bases. The germline CDR1 and CDR2 sequences are MNHEY and SVGAGI. The CDR3 runs to 13 residues. CDR3 nucleotides: TGTGCCAGCAGTTACTCAGCAGGTAGCTCCATATATTTT. This gives the protein CASSYSAGSSIYF.

This clone came up once. The rearrangement uses TRBV5-5 and TRBJ2-3; 7 nucleotides line up with TRBD2. The V gene end was trimmed by 1 base and the J gene end by 4 bases; junction bases not matched to a gene: 3. Per the germline V gene, CDR1 is SGHKS and CDR2 is YYEKEE (reference sequence). There are 14 residues in the CDR3. The CDR3 loop reads CASSLSLAADTQYF. CDR3 sequence (DNA): TGTGCCAGCAGCTTGAGCCTAGCGGCAGATACGCAGTATTTT.

This clone was seen a single time. The CDR3 spells CASSPPGQGNGELFF. The CDR3 coding sequence is TGTGCCAGTAGTCCTCCGGGACAGGGTAACGGGGAGCTGTTTTTT. The V and J genes are TRBV19 and TRBJ2-2, with 9 bases fitting TRBD1. CDR3 length equals 15 residues. After removal of 5 bases from V and 7 bases from J, the junction contained 8 bases not matched to a gene. In germline, CDR1 is LNHDA, CDR2 SQIVND (reference sequence).

The chain couples TRBV7-2 to TRBJ1-5; 7 nucleotides match TRBD1. CDR3 length equals 16 residues. The V gene's germline CDR1 is SGHTA and CDR2 FQGNSA. Germline trimming cut 1 base from V and 8 bases from J; bases unmatched to any gene: 11. CDR3 sequence reads: CASSLVVGQGGKPQHF. CDR3 DNA sequence: TGTGCCAGCAGCTTAGTGGTCGGGCAGGGGGGGAAGCCCCAGCATTTT.

This chain uses TRBV5-1 with TRBJ2-5; 7 bases are shared with TRBD1. Germline V gene lookup returns CDR1 SGHRS and CDR2 YFSETQ. V lost 0 bases to trimming and J lost 2 bases; unmatched junction nucleotides: 1. The CDR3 contains 14 residues. The CDR3 reads CASSLDRGQETQYF. The CDR3 DNA reads as TGCGCCAGCAGCTTGGACAGGGGACAAGAGACCCAGTACTTC.

The CDR3 coding sequence is TGTGCCAGCAGTTACGATCGGGGGCGCGTCACTGAAGCTTTCTTT. It specifies CASSYDRGRVTEAFF. The chain employs TRBV6-5 and TRBJ1-1; possibly TRBD1 for D (6 bases). From germline, CDR1 is MNHEY and CDR2 SVGAGI. The CDR3 spans 15 residues. Between the trimmed V and J ends, which lost 2 bases and 4 bases, there was a span of 14 bases.

This clone was seen more than once but under ten times. CDR3 residues: CASLTSGGVYEQYF. CDR3 coding DNA: TGTGCCAGTCTTACTAGCGGGGGGGTCTACGAGCAGTACTTC. The chain uses TRBV6-1 and TRBJ2-7, with 13 bases lining up with TRBD2. The V and J ends lost 9 bases and 3 bases, in that order; junction bases with no gene match: 5. This CDR3 has 14 amino acids. The germline V gene has CDR1 MNHNS and CDR2 SASEGT.

The chain employs TRBV7-2 and TRBJ1-2, with TRBD1 matching 7 bases. This CDR3 spans 14 amino acids. From germline, CDR1 is SGHTA and CDR2 FQGNSA. Trimming at V came to 7 bases and at J to 3 bases, leaving 8 bases not matched to a gene. The CDR3 loop reads CASNQGGAHYGYTF. CDR3 nucleotide sequence: TGTGCCAGCAACCAGGGGGGGGCGCACTATGGCTACACCTTC. Supplemented by reference TRBV7-2 and TRBJ1-2, the full variable domain reads GAGVSQSPSNKVTEKGKDVELRCDPISGHTALYWYRQSLGQGLEFLIYFQGNSAPDKSGLPSDRFSAERTGGSVSTLTIQRTQQEDSAVYLCASNQGGAHYGYTFGSGTRLTVV.

The V gene is TRBV7-2, the J gene TRBJ1-2, with D perhaps matching TRBD1 (5 bases). The CDR3 extends over 15 amino acids. Germline V lookup: CDR1 SGHTA, CDR2 FQGNSA. The V gene lost 5 bases and the J gene lost 0 bases, with 13 bases spanning the gap. CDR3 in DNA: TGTGCCAGCAGCACTGGGACGGTAGCTAACTATGGCTACACCTTC. It encodes CASSTGTVANYGYTF.

On this clone: An end of the junction does not agree with germline; a read error may underlie this. V and J are TRBV13 and TRBJ1-1; no clear D gene. Germline V gene sequence: CDR1 PRHDT, CDR2 FYEKMQ (reference sequence). This CDR3 has 12 residues. CDR3 in amino acids: CASSHQNAEAFF. CDR3 in DNA: TGTGCCAGCAGCCACCAGAACGCTGAAGCTTTCTTT.

This clone was detected once. The chain uses TRBV7-9 and TRBJ2-1; D is undetermined. The CDR3 is made up of 14 amino acids. V was trimmed by 5 bases and J by 4 bases, leaving 12 bases between them. Germline V gene sequence: CDR1 SEHNR, CDR2 FQNEAQ (reference sequence). The CDR3 loop is CASSLENQYNEQFF. CDR3 DNA: TGTGCCAGCAGCCTGGAAAACCAATACAATGAGCAGTTCTTC.

The CDR3 nucleotides read TGTGCCAGCAGAGTCCCCTATGGGACAGCTGGCTACACCTTC. Encoded protein: CASRVPYGTAGYTF. The chain uses TRBV6-5 and TRBJ1-2; 7 bases fit TRBD1. J lost 7 bases, V lost 6 bases, and 11 bases had no gene match. CDR3 size: 14 residues. The germline gives CDR1 MNHEY, CDR2 SVGAGI.

This sequence joins TRBV7-9 and TRBJ2-1; no firm D call. The CDR3 consists of 15 residues. The V gene lost 5 bases and the J gene lost 0 bases, with 11 bases spanning the gap. Germline CDR1 and CDR2: SEHNR and FQNEAQ (reference sequence). CDR3 in amino acids: CASSAYLGSYNEQFF. The CDR3 DNA reads as TGTGCCAGCAGCGCCTACTTAGGCTCCTACAATGAGCAGTTCTTC.

J is TRBJ2-3 and V is TRBV6-1; TRBD2 is a possible D gene (5 bases). This CDR3 comprises 14 residues. Trimming removed 1 base at V and 3 bases at J, with 8 bases between. Germline V CDR1 and CDR2: MNHNS, SASEGT. The CDR3 DNA reads as TGTGCCAGCAGTGAAGGAGTAGCGACAGATACGCAGTATTTT. Translation: CASSEGVATDTQYF.

J is TRBJ1-3 and V is TRBV2; the D is unclear. The CDR3 loop spans 16 amino acids. The germline gives CDR1 SNHLY, CDR2 FYNNEI. The V end was cut by 4 bases, the J end by 0 bases, with 13 bases between. This chain's CDR3 is CASSGGGTLSGNTIYF. The CDR3 bases are TGTGCCAGCAGTGGAGGCGGCACCCTCTCTGGAAACACCATATATTTT.

The genes are TRBV9 and TRBJ2-2; TRBD1 aligns across 7 bases. The germline gives CDR1 SGDLS, CDR2 YYNGEE. This CDR3 is 15 amino acids long. The trim removed 0 bases at V and 4 bases at J, leaving 3 bases unmatched. Here the CDR3 reads CASSVVQGSTGELFF. For the CDR3, the DNA is TGTGCCAGCAGCGTAGTACAGGGGAGCACCGGGGAGCTGTTTTTT.

The rearrangement uses TRBV5-1 and TRBJ1-1; D is uncertain. This CDR3 spans 13 amino acids. Per the germline V gene, CDR1 is SGHRS and CDR2 is YFSETQ. V was clipped by 9 bases and J by 3 bases, with 15 bases between them. The CDR3 loop reads CATRREEYTEAFF. CDR3 nucleotide sequence: TGCGCCACCCGAAGGGAGGAGTACACTGAAGCTTTCTTT.

V gene TRBV7-9 combines with J gene TRBJ2-3; TRBD2 is a possible D gene (6 bases). Germline V gene sequence: CDR1 SEHNR, CDR2 FQNEAQ (reference sequence). V lost 0 bases and J lost 1, with 8 bases in between. The CDR3 totals 15 residues. CDR3 in DNA: TGTGCCAGCAGCTTAGCACGGAGGGGCACAGATACGCAGTATTTT. As protein: CASSLARRGTDTQYF.

This clone was counted a single time. The chain joins TRBV7-9 to TRBJ2-2; TRBD1 might be the D (5 bases). The ends were cut back, 2 bases at V and 5 bases at J, with 12 bases in the middle. The CDR3 runs to 15 residues. Germline CDR1 reads SEHNR; CDR2 reads FQNEAQ (reference sequence). CDR3 nucleotides: TGTGCCAGCAGCTTAAGGGGCCTAAATACCGGGGAGCTGTTTTTT. It yields the protein CASSLRGLNTGELFF.